This entry lists 18 T cell receptor beta chains sequenced from one sample in a study of CD8 T cells in Susac syndrome. RNA, at about 0.45 to 1 ug, was reverse transcribed with random hexamers. TCRdb used MiXCR to reprocess the immunoSEQ multiplex PCR reads, holding one entry per CDR3 protein. The repertoire holds around 150,000 distinct CDR3 sequences, roughly 95% seen once, with more than 0.11% in the top ten. The sequenced material came from CD4+ T cells from PBMCs. The receptors come from a human donor in good health.

The chain joins TRBV29-1 to TRBJ2-1; 9 bases align to TRBD2. The trim removed 7 bases at V and 8 bases at J, leaving 6 bases unmatched. The CDR3 consists of 12 residues. The V gene's germline CDR1 is SQVTM and CDR2 ANQGSEA. The CDR3 DNA reads as TGCAGCGGGCTAGCGGGGAGTGATGAGCAGTTCTTC. It yields the protein CSGLAGSDEQFF.

The count of this clonotype is one. The chain combines TRBV5-1 with TRBJ1-2; D remains unclear. V lost 4 bases, J lost 7 bases, and 14 bases lay in between. This CDR3 contains 13 residues. The germline gives CDR1 SGHRS, CDR2 YFSETQ. In nucleotides, the CDR3 is TGCGCCAGCAGCCCTCAGGAATTCGGTGGCTACACCTTC. It encodes CASSPQEFGGYTF.

The chain links TRBV2 to TRBJ2-5; the match to TRBD1 covers 8 bases. The germline gives CDR1 SNHLY, CDR2 FYNNEI. The V gene end was trimmed by 9 bases and the J gene end by 3 bases; junction bases not matched to a gene: 3. The length of the CDR3 is 12 residues. In DNA form, the CDR3 reads TGTGCCAGAAGGACAGGGAAAGAGACCCAGTACTTC. Residues: CARRTGKETQYF.

In this sample, this clonotype turned up once. This sequence joins TRBV3-1 and TRBJ2-5; D unclear. The CDR3 covers 16 residues. V lost 0 bases and J 2 bases, leaving 13 bases between the germline ends. Germline assignment: CDR1 LGHDT and CDR2 YNNKEL (reference sequence). CDR3 in DNA: TGTGCCAGCAGCCAAGAGATAAACGCTGCGCAAGAGACCCAGTACTTC. It yields the protein CASSQEINAAQETQYF.

This clonotype was seen once. CDR3 nucleotides: TGTGCCTGGACCGCAGGCTACACTGAAGCTTTCTTT. Protein: CAWTAGYTEAFF. The chain joins TRBV30 to TRBJ1-1; no reliable D call. Germline assignment: CDR1 GTSNPN and CDR2 SVGIG (reference sequence). CDR3 length: 12 amino acids. The V and J ends lost 4 bases and 3 bases respectively, with 9 bases between them.

The chain has TRBV20-1 and TRBJ1-5; the D is unclear. Germline V gives CDR1 DFQATT, CDR2 SNEGSKA (reference sequence). V lost 3 bases and J lost 2, with 11 bases in between. The CDR3 consists of 14 residues. CDR3 bases: TGCAGTGCTAGGGATTACAGAGGCAATCAGCCCCAGCATTTT. It yields the protein CSARDYRGNQPQHF.

Comments on this clonotype: Sequence at one end of the junction differs from germline and may be a read error. This chain links TRBV12-5 with TRBJ2-7, with TRBD1 matching 11 bases. The CDR3 is 14 amino acids. Per germline, CDR1 LGHNT and CDR2 FRNRAP. This chain's CDR3 is CASGLGQGAYEQYF. DNA for the CDR3: TGTGCTAGTGGCTTGGGACAGGGGGCCTACGAGCAGTACTTC.

This chain connects TRBV3-1 to TRBJ2-7, with D unclear. Trimming took off 1 base at V and 4 bases at J, with 11 bases between the two ends. This CDR3 region has 14 residues. Germline lookup yields CDR1 LGHDT and CDR2 YNNKEL (reference sequence). The CDR3 coding sequence is TGTGCCAGCAGCCAAGGTTCCGATGCGTACGAGCAGTACTTC. This translates into CASSQGSDAYEQYF.

V and J are TRBV5-1 and TRBJ1-1, with D maybe TRBD1 (6 bases). This CDR3 has 14 amino acids. Germline CDR1 reads SGHRS; CDR2 reads YFSETQ. The V end was cut by 4 bases, the J end by 1 base, with 11 bases between. CDR3 in amino acids: CASSVQQGNTEAFF. The CDR3 nucleotides are TGCGCCAGCAGCGTACAACAGGGGAACACTGAAGCTTTCTTT.

V is TRBV27 and J is TRBJ2-1; D uncertain. The CDR3 consists of 15 residues. CDR1 and CDR2 from the germline V gene are MNHEY and SMNVEV (reference sequence). The V end was cut by 2 bases, the J end by 0 bases, with 8 bases between. The CDR3 region has the DNA TGTGCCAGCAGTTTAGACTCCCGCTCCTACAATGAGCAGTTCTTC. It specifies CASSLDSRSYNEQFF.

The V gene is TRBV6-1, the J gene TRBJ1-2; D gene uncertain. Germline lookup yields CDR1 MNHNS and CDR2 SASEGT. This CDR3 region has 14 residues. Deletions cut 6 bases from V and 1 base from J, with 12 bases between. The CDR3 region is CASSSLRFNYGYTF. CDR3 bases: TGTGCCAGCAGCTCCCTCAGATTTAACTATGGCTACACCTTC.

The chain employs TRBV2 and TRBJ2-2, with 12 nucleotides matching TRBD1. Per the germline V gene, CDR1 is SNHLY and CDR2 is FYNNEI. The CDR3 has 16 amino acids. V trimming: 5 bases; J trimming: 7 bases; junction bases outside the gene matches: 8. The CDR3 here is CASSLGTGGKGGELFF. The CDR3 region has the DNA TGTGCCAGCAGTCTCGGGACAGGGGGCAAGGGCGGGGAGCTGTTTTTT.

This chain links TRBV6-5 with TRBJ2-1; D gene unclear. V was clipped by 2 bases and J by 0 bases, with 2 bases between them. From germline, CDR1 is MNHEY and CDR2 SVGAGI. This CDR3 has 13 amino acids. CDR3 sequence: CASSYDSYNEQFF. DNA of the CDR3: TGTGCCAGCAGTTACGACTCCTACAATGAGCAGTTCTTC.

The CDR3 DNA is TGCAGCGTGGGGACACAGCCCTCGGATACGCAGTATTTT. Its translation is CSVGTQPSDTQYF. The chain uses TRBV29-1 and TRBJ2-3; tentatively, D is TRBD1 (6 bases). V was pared by 6 bases and J by 6 bases, with 16 bases between. Germline V gene sequence: CDR1 SQVTM, CDR2 ANQGSEA. CDR3 length: 13 amino acids.

This chain uses TRBV29-1 with TRBJ2-3; D unresolved. Germline CDR1 SQVTM, CDR2 ANQGSEA. V was clipped by 7 bases and J by 0 bases, with 14 bases between them. The CDR3 contains 14 residues. Written as DNA, the CDR3 is TGCAGCGCGGTTGAGGTAGCTAGCACAGATACGCAGTATTTT. This encodes CSAVEVASTDTQYF.

V usage is TRBV3-1 and J usage is TRBJ2-7; D possibly corresponds to TRBD2 (6 bases). CDR1 LGHDT and CDR2 YNNKEL come from the germline V gene (reference sequence). The V end was cut by 4 bases, the J end by 0 bases, with 16 bases between. The CDR3 totals 16 residues. CDR3 DNA sequence: TGTGCCAGCAGCCCACTCTGGGGGACTCCCTCCTACGAGCAGTACTTC. It codes for CASSPLWGTPSYEQYF.

The rearrangement joins TRBV7-2 to TRBJ2-7; 12 nucleotides line up with TRBD2. The V segment lost 4 bases and the J segment 3 bases; nucleotides outside the gene matches: 4. CDR3 length: 15 residues. The V gene's germline CDR1 is SGHTA and CDR2 FQGNSA. CDR3 coding DNA: TGTGCCAGCAGCTCCCTGGGACTAGCGGGCTACGAGCAGTACTTC. It codes for CASSSLGLAGYEQYF.

The chain employs TRBV13 and TRBJ2-1, with D perhaps matching TRBD2 (7 bases). Germline CDR1 is PRHDT and CDR2 is FYEKMQ (reference sequence). Trimming shortened V by 5 bases and J by 0 bases, and 14 bases separated the two germline ends. The CDR3 length is 16 residues. The DNA of the CDR3 is TGTGCCAGCAGCCGCCGCGGGGGCCACTCCTACAATGAGCAGTTCTTC. This translates into CASSRRGGHSYNEQFF.